This TCR beta chain was recovered during a study of cytomegalovirus exposure and HLA in healthy donors. Across the whole study: Earlier work reported approximately 110 million unique TCR beta sequences from 150 million to 200 million T cells. Study results and limitations: HLA-A and HLA-B allele assignments for most subjects were reportedly predicted accurately using TCR beta sequences. CMV antigen specificity of a few CMV-associated chains was confirmed in vitro. Analyzed later, most CMV-associated TCR beta chains appeared HLA-restricted.

Both 60 Vbeta primers and 13 Jbeta primers went into the PCR. Sequencing was performed with immunoSEQ multiplex PCR; in TCRdb, only in-frame clones are kept and a portion is missing. Here the sample spans roughly 100,000 clones, less than 75% being singletons. Trimming shortened V by 5 bases and J by 1 base, and 11 bases separated the two germline ends. CDR3 length: 13 residues. CDR1 and CDR2 from the germline V gene are GTSNPN and SVGIG (reference sequence). As for this clone: Its antigen is currently unknown.

This chain connects TRBV30 to TRBJ1-2, with a possible D match to TRBD1 (5 bases). The sequenced sample consisted of PBMCs. This receptor was taken from a man in his forties in good health and CMV-seropositive. The CDR3 region has the DNA TGTGCCTGGCCAGGGCCCTATAACTATGGCTACACCTTC. It codes for CAWPGPYNYGYTF.